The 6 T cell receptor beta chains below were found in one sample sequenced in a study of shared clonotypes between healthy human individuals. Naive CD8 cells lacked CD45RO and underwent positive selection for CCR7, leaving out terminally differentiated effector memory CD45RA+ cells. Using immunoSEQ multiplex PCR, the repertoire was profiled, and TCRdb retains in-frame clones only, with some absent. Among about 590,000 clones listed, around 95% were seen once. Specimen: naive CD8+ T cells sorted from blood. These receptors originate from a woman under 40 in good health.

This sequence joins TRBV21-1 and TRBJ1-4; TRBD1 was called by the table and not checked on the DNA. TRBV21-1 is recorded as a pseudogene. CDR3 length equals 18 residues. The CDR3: CASNQTGTGGWGDEKLFF. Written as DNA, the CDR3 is TGTGCCAGCAATCAAACCGGGACAGGGGGCTGGGGCGATGAAAAACTGTTTTTT.

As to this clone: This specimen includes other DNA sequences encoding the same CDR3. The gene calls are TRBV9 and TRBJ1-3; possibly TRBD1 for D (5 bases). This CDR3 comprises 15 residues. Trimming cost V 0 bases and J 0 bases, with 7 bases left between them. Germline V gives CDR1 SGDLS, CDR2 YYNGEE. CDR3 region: CASSVGGLSGNTIYF. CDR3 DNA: TGTGCCAGCAGCGTAGGGGGACTCTCTGGAAACACCATATATTTT.

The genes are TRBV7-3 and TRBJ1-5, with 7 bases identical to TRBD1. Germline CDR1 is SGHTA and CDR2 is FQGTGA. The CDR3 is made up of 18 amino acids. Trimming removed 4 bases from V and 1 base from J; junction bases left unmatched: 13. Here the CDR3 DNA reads TGTGCCAGCAGCTCACCGGGACAGAACAATCCGAGCAATCAGCCCCAGCATTTT. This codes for CASSSPGQNNPSNQPQHF.

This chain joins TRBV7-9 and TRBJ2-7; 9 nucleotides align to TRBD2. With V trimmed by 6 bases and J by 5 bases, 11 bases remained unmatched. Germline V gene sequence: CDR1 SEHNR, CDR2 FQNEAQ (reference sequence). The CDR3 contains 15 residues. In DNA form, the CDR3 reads TGTGCCAGCAGTCCCTTAGCGGGAGTAGGCAACGAGCAGTACTTC. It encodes CASSPLAGVGNEQYF.

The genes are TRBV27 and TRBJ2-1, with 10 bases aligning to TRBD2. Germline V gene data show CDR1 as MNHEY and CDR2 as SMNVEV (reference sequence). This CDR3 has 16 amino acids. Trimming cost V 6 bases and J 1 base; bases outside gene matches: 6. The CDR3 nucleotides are TGTGCCAGCAGCCTAGCGGGAGTACGGTCCTACAATGAGCAGTTCTTC. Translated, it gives CASSLAGVRSYNEQFF.

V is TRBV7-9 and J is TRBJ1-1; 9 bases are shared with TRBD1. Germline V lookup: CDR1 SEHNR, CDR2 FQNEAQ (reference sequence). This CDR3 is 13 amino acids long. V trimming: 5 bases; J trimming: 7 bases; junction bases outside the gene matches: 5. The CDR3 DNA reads TGTGCCAGCAGCAAGGGACAGGGCCGTGAAGCTTTCTTT. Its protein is CASSKGQGREAFF.